Listed below are T cell receptor beta chains from one sample, sequenced in a study of OX40 agonist ivuxolimab in advanced cancers. Clones were read by immunoSEQ multiplex PCR, and TCRdb kept only the in-frame ones, dropping some. Of 39,000 or so clones listed, roughly 90% are singletons. The sample consisted of CD4+ or CD8+ T cells sorted from blood, taken in a trial of the OX40 agonist ivuxolimab. These receptors were taken from an adult with an advanced solid tumor such as melanoma, head and neck, liver or kidney cancer. Both conserved end residues are part of each CDR3. A D gene is named only where the DNA matches it firmly. A row's size may be missing; if present it is once, few, many or a size class.

V	size	J	D	CDR3	DNA
TRBV5-5	-	TRBJ2-3	-	CASSSVGGASTDTQYF	TGTGCCAGCAGCTCCGTAGGGGGGGCTAGCACAGATACGCAGTATTTT
TRBV14	once	TRBJ1-3	-	CASSQLQGNTIYF	TGTGCCAGCAGCCAGCTACAGGGAAACACCATATATTTT
TRBV5-5	once	TRBJ2-1	TRBD2	CASSPLTGGGPSFF	TGTGCCAGCAGCCCACTGACGGGCGGGGGTCCCTCGTTCTTC
TRBV7-6	-	TRBJ1-5	TRBD1	CASSLAGQGPQHF	TGTGCCAGCAGCTTAGCCGGACAGGGCCCCCAGCATTTT
TRBV5-1	-	TRBJ2-5	TRBD2	CASRTSGGVETQYF	TGCGCCAGCAGAACTAGCGGGGGGGTGGAGACCCAGTACTTC
TRBV5-1	-	TRBJ1-3	-	CASSFGQPGNTIYF	TGCGCCAGCAGTTTCGGACAGCCTGGAAACACCATATATTTT
TRBV20-1	-	TRBJ1-2	TRBD1	CSAERGRGYTF	TGCAGTGCAGAGAGGGGGCGAGGCTACACCTTC
TRBV9	-	TRBJ1-1	TRBD1	CASSSGQGEGNTEAFF	TGTGCCAGCAGCTCAGGACAGGGTGAAGGGAACACTGAAGCTTTCTTT
TRBV19	-	TRBJ1-5	TRBD1	CASSNGQGAIQPQHF	TGTGCCAGTAGTAATGGACAGGGTGCGATTCAGCCCCAGCATTTT
TRBV7-9	-	TRBJ2-3	-	CASSLWPSTDTQYF	TGTGCCAGCAGCTTATGGCCGAGCACAGATACGCAGTATTTT
TRBV7-2	-	TRBJ1-3	-	CASSPDSYPGNTIYF	TGTGCCAGCAGCCCAGACTCCTACCCCGGAAACACCATATATTTT
TRBV11-3	-	TRBJ2-5	-	CASSRVQTPAGQYF	TGTGCCAGCAGCCGGGTTCAGACACCCGCGGGGCAGTACTTC
TRBV11-2	-	TRBJ2-3	-	CASRPRWGSSTDTQYF	TGTGCCAGCAGACCGAGGTGGGGGTCGAGCACAGATACGCAGTATTTT
TRBV5-1	-	TRBJ1-1	-	CASSLAGFTEAFF	TGCGCCAGCAGCTTGGCGGGATTCACTGAAGCTTTCTTT
TRBV4-3	-	TRBJ2-6	-	CASSRSSGANVLTF	TGCGCCAGCAGCCGGAGCTCTGGGGCCAACGTCCTGACTTTC
TRBV7-9	-	TRBJ1-6	TRBD1	CASSGRTGYGNSPLHF	TGTGCCAGCAGCGGACGGACAGGGTACGGGAATTCACCCCTCCACTTT
TRBV9	-	TRBJ2-2	TRBD1	CASRQGITGELFF	TGTGCCAGCAGACAGGGGATCACCGGGGAGCTGTTTTTT
TRBV30	-	TRBJ2-3	-	CAWSVLAGPDTQYF	TGTGCCTGGAGTGTGCTCGCGGGGCCAGATACGCAGTATTTT
TRBV5-7	once	TRBJ2-2	TRBD2	CASSLTSGGGNTGELFF	TGTGCCAGCAGCTTAACTAGCGGGGGGGGAAACACCGGGGAGCTGTTTTTT
TRBV21-1	-	TRBJ1-3	-	CASSNWERGNTIYF	TGTGCCAGCAGCAATTGGGAGAGGGGAAACACCATATATTTT
TRBV7-2	-	TRBJ2-3	-	CASSYSLHDTQYF	TGTGCCAGCAGCTACTCCCTGCATGATACGCAGTATTTT
TRBV6-6	-	TRBJ2-7	-	CASSYWENYEQYF	TGTGCCAGCAGTTACTGGGAGAACTACGAGCAGTACTTC
TRBV5-8	-	TRBJ2-1	TRBD1	CASSPGQVRNEQFF	TGTGCCAGCAGCCCGGGACAGGTTCGTAATGAGCAGTTCTTC
TRBV19	-	TRBJ1-2	TRBD1	CASSIRDRVRGYTF	TGTGCCAGTAGTATTCGAGACAGGGTGCGGGGCTACACCTTC
TRBV21-1	-	TRBJ2-3	-	CASSKGGRDRESDTQYF	TGTGCCAGCAGCAAAGGAGGGCGGGACAGAGAGTCAGATACGCAGTATTTT
TRBV7-2	-	TRBJ2-3	TRBD2	CASSLVAGGTDTQYF	TGTGCCAGCAGCTTAGTTGCGGGGGGCACAGATACGCAGTATTTT
TRBV7-6	-	TRBJ2-2	TRBD1	CASSQTGVGGELFF	TGTGCCAGCAGCCAGACAGGGGTTGGCGGGGAGCTGTTTTTT
TRBV5-1	-	TRBJ2-2	TRBD2	CASSLEVAGGRTGELFF	TGCGCCAGCAGCTTGGAGGTAGCGGGGGGGCGCACCGGGGAGCTGTTTTTT
TRBV4-3	-	TRBJ2-5	-	CASSQGPYETQYF	TGCGCCAGCAGCCAGGGACCTTACGAGACCCAGTACTTC
TRBV10-3	-	TRBJ2-7	-	CAISGTDYEQYF	TGTGCCATCAGTGGGACAGATTACGAGCAGTACTTC
TRBV7-9	-	TRBJ2-1	TRBD2	CASSVGGGGGYNEQFF	TGTGCCAGCAGCGTAGGGGGCGGGGGGGGCTACAATGAGCAGTTCTTC
TRBV6-1	-	TRBJ1-6	TRBD1	CASSEARTGEYNSPLHF	TGTGCCAGCAGTGAAGCACGGACAGGGGAATATAATTCACCCCTCCACTTT
TRBV7-3	-	TRBJ2-3	-	CASSLLLLGTDTQYF	TGTGCCAGCAGCTTATTGCTCTTAGGCACAGATACGCAGTATTTT
TRBV6-1	-	TRBJ2-1	-	CAGRQGLYNEQFF	TGTGCCGGCCGCCAGGGGTTGTACAATGAGCAGTTCTTC
TRBV4-1	-	TRBJ2-1	-	CASSHADREVRNEQFF	TGCGCCAGCAGCCATGCCGACAGGGAGGTACGCAATGAGCAGTTCTTC
TRBV7-3	-	TRBJ2-5	TRBD2	CASSLGLAGFQETQYF	TGTGCCAGCAGCTTAGGACTAGCGGGTTTCCAAGAGACCCAGTACTTC
TRBV2	-	TRBJ2-2	-	CASSEAGPASNTGELFF	TGTGCCAGCAGTGAAGCAGGGCCCGCGTCGAACACCGGGGAGCTGTTTTTT
TRBV2	-	TRBJ2-1	TRBD1	CASSGGPGTGGYEQFF	TGTGCCAGCAGTGGGGGTCCCGGGACAGGGGGCTATGAGCAGTTCTTC
TRBV10-3	-	TRBJ1-2	-	CATQDSYRGYTF	TGTGCCACCCAGGACAGCTATAGAGGCTACACCTTC
TRBV6-5	-	TRBJ2-2	-	CASSYRRRSGELFF	TGTGCCAGCAGTTACAGGCGGAGGTCCGGGGAGCTGTTTTTT
TRBV11-2	-	TRBJ1-2	-	CASSLQDFYGYTF	TGTGCCAGCAGCTTACAGGACTTCTATGGCTACACCTTC
TRBV5-1	-	TRBJ2-2	-	CASSPWTPTNTGELFF	TGCGCCAGCAGCCCATGGACGCCGACGAACACCGGGGAGCTGTTTTTT
TRBV4-1	-	TRBJ1-6	-	CASSQGPYNSPLHF	TGCGCCAGCAGCCAAGGGCCGTATAATTCACCCCTCCACTTT
TRBV6-1	once	TRBJ1-5	-	CASSEVLGTEYSNQPQHF	TGTGCCAGCAGTGAAGTTTTAGGGACGGAGTATAGCAATCAGCCCCAGCATTTT
TRBV7-2	-	TRBJ2-1	TRBD1	CASSLRQGYNEQFF	TGTGCCAGCAGCTTAAGACAGGGGTACAATGAGCAGTTCTTC
TRBV2	-	TRBJ2-1	TRBD2	CASSAQLAGVEQFF	TGTGCCAGCAGCGCTCAACTAGCGGGGGTTGAGCAGTTCTTC
TRBV7-2	-	TRBJ1-3	TRBD1	CASSLVLGTGSGNTIYF	TGTGCCAGCAGCCTAGTTCTAGGGACAGGGAGTGGAAACACCATATATTTT
TRBV7-3	-	TRBJ2-7	-	CASSLTAGSNEQYF	TGTGCCAGCAGCTTAACGGCCGGGTCCAACGAGCAGTACTTC